One sample yielded the 24 T cell receptor beta chains listed below, sequenced in a study of a mutant IDH1 vaccine in newly diagnosed glioma. The protocol was immunoSEQ multiplex PCR, while the TCRdb copy is restricted to in-frame clones and leaves out a portion. The sample shows about 83,000 clones, 90% to 95% of them seen only once. These TCRs are of unknown antigen specificity. Time point given: week 5, during vaccination. Every vaccination contained 300 ug of the mutant IDH1 20-mer peptide and was paired with topical imiquimod. Sequenced here: PBMCs, sampled from a glioma patient whose treatment included an IDH1 peptide vaccine. The receptors here all came from a woman aged 50 to 60 with glioma.

V usage is TRBV5-1 and J usage is TRBJ2-3; D is possibly TRBD2 (6 bases). The germline V gene encodes CDR1 SGHRS and CDR2 YFSETQ. V lost 5 bases and J lost 3, with 13 bases in between. The CDR3 sequence is 14 residues long. This CDR3 is CASRTREITDTQYF. As DNA, the CDR3 is TGCGCCAGCAGGACCCGGGAGATTACAGATACGCAGTATTTT.

The rearrangement links TRBV30 to TRBJ2-7, with unresolved D. The CDR3 is 14 residues long. CDR1 and CDR2 (germline): GTSNPN, SVGIG (reference sequence). Trimming left V 0 bases short and J 0 bases short, with 9 bases between. The CDR3 region is CAWSVTRVSYEQYF. In DNA form, the CDR3 reads TGTGCCTGGAGTGTAACGCGTGTCTCCTACGAGCAGTACTTC.

This rearrangement joins TRBV29-1 to TRBJ2-1; 10 positions match TRBD2. The CDR3 length is 15 residues. From germline, CDR1 is SQVTM and CDR2 ANQGSEA. The V segment lost 1 base and the J segment 4 bases; nucleotides outside the gene matches: 4. The CDR3 loop reads CSVEGSSGRYNEQFF. CDR3 in DNA: TGCAGCGTTGAAGGGTCTAGCGGGAGATACAATGAGCAGTTCTTC.

The V call is TRBV6-5, the J call TRBJ1-3; D unresolved. CDR1 and CDR2 (germline): MNHEY, SVGAGI. Trimming shortened V by 0 bases and J by 0 bases, and 6 bases separated the two germline ends. CDR3 length equals 15 residues. Written as DNA, the CDR3 is TGTGCCAGCAGTTACTCGTCCAGCTCTGGAAACACCATATATTTT. It is translated as CASSYSSSSGNTIYF.

CDR3 DNA: TGTGCCAGCAGCCCCCGCCGGGGACAGGGCTCTGGAAACACCATATATTTT. It codes for CASSPRRGQGSGNTIYF. The chain joins TRBV9 to TRBJ1-3, with TRBD1 matching over 9 bases. The junction had 8 bases not matched to a gene; V was cut back by 4 bases and J by 0 bases. Germline loops: CDR1 SGDLS, CDR2 YYNGEE. This CDR3 comprises 17 residues.

The chain carries TRBV2 and TRBJ1-5, with D possibly being TRBD1 (6 bases). The CDR3 has 12 residues. Germline assignment: CDR1 SNHLY and CDR2 FYNNEI. V dropped 6 bases and J dropped 11 bases, with 14 bases sitting between them. Here the CDR3 reads CASRGGLQAQHF. Here the CDR3 DNA reads TGTGCCAGCAGGGGGGGGCTGCAGGCCCAGCATTTT.

This clone was seen only a few times. The chain links TRBV27 to TRBJ2-5; 7 bases agree with TRBD2. V lost 3 bases and J lost 2; bases outside the gene matches: 18. This CDR3 is 19 amino acids long. Germline V gene sequence: CDR1 MNHEY, CDR2 SMNVEV (reference sequence). CDR3: CASSFLAGEPYTPQETQYF. CDR3 sequence (DNA): TGTGCCAGCAGTTTTTTGGCGGGGGAGCCATACACGCCGCAAGAGACCCAGTACTTC.

The chain carries TRBV7-8 and TRBJ2-6, with D perhaps TRBD1 (6 bases). This CDR3 has 18 amino acids. V was shortened by 5 bases and J by 0 bases, with 17 bases between the two germline ends. The germline V gene encodes CDR1 SGHVS and CDR2 FQNEAQ. CDR3 sequence (DNA): TGTGCCAGCAGCCCATACAGGGTACTGACCTCTGGGGCCAACGTCCTGACTTTC. Amino acid sequence: CASSPYRVLTSGANVLTF.

A word on this clone: Its ends do not fully match the called genes, so a read error is possible. This rearrangement joins TRBV7-7 to TRBJ2-1; 11 nucleotides line up with TRBD2. The CDR3 contains 15 residues. CDR1 is SSHAT and CDR2 is FNYEAQ in the germline V gene (reference sequence). The CDR3 loop reads CASSQTSGAYNEQFF. The CDR3 bases are TGTGCTAGCAGCCAGACTAGCGGGGCCTACAATGAGCAGTTCTTC.

Of note for this clone: At one end, the junction sequence differs from germline, possibly due to a read error. The chain couples TRBV6-1 to TRBJ2-3, with a possible D match to TRBD1 (5 bases). The CDR3 spans 13 residues. Germline CDR1 MNHNS, CDR2 SASEGT. CDR3 in DNA: TGTGCCAACAGTTCAAAACAGGCGATCACGCAGTATTTT. It yields the protein CANSSKQAITQYF.

The gene calls are TRBV10-2 and TRBJ1-2; D is perhaps TRBD1 (6 bases). V lost 10 bases to trimming and J lost 2 bases, with 11 bases between them. The CDR3 runs 12 residues. Germline-derived CDR1 and CDR2 are WSHSY and SAAADI. CDR3 loop: CAILGTNYGYTF. The CDR3 nucleotides read TGCGCCATCCTCGGGACAAACTATGGCTACACCTTC.

The chain carries TRBV6-1 and TRBJ1-6; TRBD1 matches 9 bases. This CDR3 is built from 14 residues. The V gene end was trimmed by 7 bases and the J gene end by 9 bases; junction bases not matched to a gene: 7. CDR1 and CDR2 (germline): MNHNS, SASEGT. CDR3 in DNA: TGTGCCAGCAACCCGGGACAGGGAGGTTCACCCCTCCACTTT. This codes for CASNPGQGGSPLHF.

The V gene is TRBV2, the J gene TRBJ2-5, with 12 bases that match TRBD2. The J segment lost 2 bases and the V segment lost 5 bases, leaving 3 bases of the junction unmatched. The CDR3 spans 15 residues. CDR1 is SNHLY and CDR2 is FYNNEI in the germline V gene. The CDR3 DNA reads TGTGCCAGCAGTTCGACTAGCGGGAGACAAGAGACCCAGTACTTC. Its translation: CASSSTSGRQETQYF.

V is TRBV4-1 and J is TRBJ1-3, with a tentative D call TRBD1 (6 bases). From germline, CDR1 is MGHRA and CDR2 YSYEKL. The CDR3 has 14 residues. The ends were cut back, 5 bases at V and 2 bases at J, with 10 bases in the middle. The CDR3 DNA is TGCGCCAGCAGCTTCTGGGACACTGGAAACACCATATATTTT. Its translation: CASSFWDTGNTIYF.

The chain is built from TRBV5-1 and TRBJ2-7, with 8 bases fitting TRBD2. V lost 2 bases and J lost 4; bases outside the gene matches: 8. CDR1 is SGHRS, CDR2 YFSETQ, per germline. The CDR3 totals 15 residues. Here the CDR3 reads CASSFGNAGGYEQYF. CDR3 nucleotide sequence: TGCGCCAGCAGCTTCGGTAATGCGGGAGGATACGAGCAGTACTTC. Based on the CDR3 plus reference TRBV5-1 and TRBJ2-7, the full variable domain is KAGVTQTPRYLIKTRGQQVTLSCSPISGHRSVSWYQQTPGQGLQFLFEYFSETQRNKGNFPGRFSGRQFSNSRSEMNVSTLELGDSALYLCASSFGNAGGYEQYFGPGTRLTVT.

This chain uses TRBV5-5 with TRBJ1-2; TRBD1 agrees at 10 bases. Germline CDR1 reads SGHKS; CDR2 reads YYEKEE (reference sequence). The CDR3 consists of 16 residues. J was trimmed by 4 bases and V by 6 bases; bases with no gene match: 12. CDR3 sequence reads: CASIDPTTGGSYGYTF. The DNA for the CDR3 is TGTGCCAGCATAGACCCTACGACAGGGGGCAGCTATGGCTACACCTTC. Supplemented by reference TRBV5-5 and TRBJ1-2, the full variable domain reads DAGVTQSPTHLIKTRGQQVTLRCSPISGHKSVSWYQQVLGQGPQFIFQYYEKEERGRGNFPDRFSARQFPNYSSELNVNALLLGDSALYLCASIDPTTGGSYGYTFGSGTRLTVV.

The V gene is TRBV30, the J gene TRBJ2-1; no reliable D call. Germline CDR1 reads GTSNPN; CDR2 reads SVGIG (reference sequence). The CDR3 is made up of 12 amino acids. V lost 1 base and J lost 6, with 7 bases in between. CDR3 residues: CAWSDQPNEQFF. CDR3 nucleotide sequence: TGTGCCTGGAGTGATCAGCCCAATGAGCAGTTCTTC.

The CDR3 DNA sequence: TGCGCCAGCAGCTACTTCATGGATACGCAGTATTTT. Protein sequence: CASSYFMDTQYF. The V and J genes are TRBV4-1 and TRBJ2-3; no clear D gene. Germline CDR1 MGHRA, CDR2 YSYEKL. V shed 5 bases and J shed 6 bases, with 9 bases lying between them. This CDR3 has 12 amino acids.

The gene calls are TRBV11-1 and TRBJ1-4; a possible D gene is TRBD1 (6 bases). The CDR3 totals 15 residues. In germline, CDR1 is SGHAT, CDR2 FQDESV (reference sequence). Trimming took off 5 bases at V and 4 bases at J, with 14 bases between the two ends. Here the CDR3 reads CASSPGGQFNEKLFF. CDR3 DNA sequence: TGTGCCAGCAGCCCGGGCGGACAGTTTAATGAAAAACTGTTTTTT. Full variable domain (outside the CDR3, taken from reference TRBV11-1 and TRBJ1-4): EAEVAQSPRYKITEKSQAVAFWCDPISGHATLYWYRQILGQGPELLVQFQDESVVDDSQLPKDRFSAERLKGVDSTLKIQPAELGDSAMYLCASSPGGQFNEKLFFGSGTQLSVL.

V gene TRBV13 combines with J gene TRBJ2-3; the match to TRBD2 covers 11 bases. The CDR3 extends over 17 amino acids. Germline-derived CDR1 and CDR2 are PRHDT and FYEKMQ (reference sequence). V lost 7 bases, J lost 2 bases, and 11 bases stayed unmatched. CDR3 sequence (DNA): TGTGCCAGCACCCTTAAAGGGACTAGCGGACTCACAGATACGCAGTATTTT. Translating gives CASTLKGTSGLTDTQYF.

The chain uses TRBV27 and TRBJ2-7; D is unresolved. The CDR3 is 14 residues long. The germline V gene encodes CDR1 MNHEY and CDR2 SMNVEV (reference sequence). Trimming cost V 1 base and J 2 bases, with 9 bases left between them. In nucleotides, the CDR3 is TGTGCCAGCAGTTTATACGGCAGACCCTACGAGCAGTACTTC. Translated: CASSLYGRPYEQYF.

The rearrangement uses TRBV4-1 and TRBJ2-1, with TRBD2 identical over 15 bases. After removal of 3 bases from V and 7 bases from J, the junction contained 7 bases not matched to a gene. This CDR3 is 17 amino acids long. Germline CDR1 MGHRA, CDR2 YSYEKL. This chain's CDR3 is CASSQNHGLAGGNEQFF. The CDR3 DNA sequence: TGCGCCAGCAGCCAGAATCACGGACTAGCGGGAGGGAATGAGCAGTTCTTC.

This chain connects TRBV5-5 to TRBJ2-7; D ambiguous. Germline V gene lookup returns CDR1 SGHKS and CDR2 YYEKEE (reference sequence). The CDR3 is 15 residues long. V lost 0 bases, J lost 1 base, and 11 bases lay in between. This CDR3 reads CASSLVPTESYEQYF. The CDR3 DNA follows: TGTGCCAGCAGCTTGGTGCCAACAGAGTCCTACGAGCAGTACTTC.

V gene TRBV7-9 combines with J gene TRBJ2-7; 11 positions agree with TRBD2. The germline V gene encodes CDR1 SEHNR and CDR2 FQNEAQ (reference sequence). This CDR3 has 15 residues. The junction had 9 bases not matched to a gene; V was cut back by 5 bases and J by 6 bases. The CDR3 spells CASSGLLAGEGEQYF. CDR3 DNA: TGTGCCAGCAGCGGATTACTAGCGGGAGAAGGCGAGCAGTACTTC.